Listed below are T cell receptor beta chains from one sample, sequenced in a study of ipilimumab plus nivolumab after autologous stem cell transplantation. TCRdb's copy holds only in-frame clones and misses some; the assay was immunoSEQ multiplex PCR. The sample holds 15,000 to 20,000 clones, more than 80% seen once. Sequences were derived from PBMCs, sampled in a trial of ipilimumab plus nivolumab as post-transplant consolidation. The receptors here all came from a male donor with diffuse large B-cell lymphoma. The CDR3 runs from the conserved cysteine through the conserved F or W. The D gene is left open where the match is weak. For some rows the clone size is stated as once, few or many, or as a class when expanded; others skip it.

-	TRBV7-2	TRBD1	TRBJ2-3	TGTGCCAGCAGCTTTATGGGACAGGTGGGGACAGATACGCAGTATTTT	CASSFMGQVGTDTQYF
-	TRBV27	TRBD1	TRBJ1-2	TGTGCCAGCAGTTTATACACAGGGGGAAGAGTCGGCTACACCTTC	CASSLYTGGRVGYTF
-	TRBV11-3	-	TRBJ2-2	TGTGCCAGCACGCGGATGTCCGGAGAGCTGTTTTTT	CASTRMSGELFF
-	TRBV4-2	-	TRBJ2-5	TGTGCCAGCAGCCGTAGGGTTCAGGGGGGGCCGCCAGAGACCCAGTACTTC	CASSRRVQGGPPETQYF
-	TRBV6-6	-	TRBJ1-5	TGTGCCAGCAGTTACTCGGGGGGAATCGGACAGCCCCAGCATTTT	CASSYSGGIGQPQHF
-	TRBV19	-	TRBJ2-7	TGTGCCAGTAGTTCAACCGGGTCTGGGGACTACGAGCAGTACTTC	CASSSTGSGDYEQYF
-	TRBV7-8	-	TRBJ1-4	TGTGCCAGCAGCGACCGACAGTCAACTAATGAAAAACTGTTTTTT	CASSDRQSTNEKLFF
-	TRBV5-1	-	TRBJ2-5	TGCGCCAGCAGCTTGTATGGGGGAGCGGGAGAGACCCAGTACTTC	CASSLYGGAGETQYF
large	TRBV30	-	TRBJ2-7	TGTGCCTGGAGTGTGGCAGCTGTCTACGAGCAGTACTTC	CAWSVAAVYEQYF
once	TRBV5-8	-	TRBJ1-6	TGTGCCAGCAGCCCGGAGGGACAAAGCTCCTATAATTCACCCCTCCACTTT	CASSPEGQSSYNSPLHF
once	TRBV29-1	-	TRBJ2-7	TGCAGCGTTGAAGAAGAACGTACCTACGAGCAGTACTTC	CSVEEERTYEQYF
-	TRBV4-1	-	TRBJ2-7	TGCGCCAGCAGCCACCGGACGGAAAACTATGAGCAGTACTTC	CASSHRTENYEQYF
-	TRBV6-5	-	TRBJ1-2	TGTGCCAGCAGTTACTCAGGGGGGATTAACTATGGCTACACCTTC	CASSYSGGINYGYTF
once	TRBV6-4	TRBD2	TRBJ2-1	TGTGCCAGCAGACCACGGGGGGGCTCCTACAATGAGCAGTTCTTC	CASRPRGGSYNEQFF
medium-sized	TRBV4-1	TRBD2	TRBJ2-1	TGCGCCAGCGGCCGTACCGGGACTATATACAATGCGCAGTTCTTC	CASGRTGTIYNAQFF
-	TRBV6-1	TRBD1	TRBJ1-1	TGTGCCAGCAGGATACAGGGGGCGATGAACACTGAAGCTTTCTTT	CASRIQGAMNTEAFF
-	TRBV6-5	TRBD1	TRBJ1-1	TGTGCCAGCACAACGACAGGGGACACTGAAGCTTTCTTT	CASTTTGDTEAFF
once	TRBV27	TRBD1	TRBJ1-1	TGTGCCAGCAGCCTCGGACAGGGTAGGGCGGACACTGAAGCTTTCTTT	CASSLGQGRADTEAFF
medium-sized	TRBV7-2	-	TRBJ2-3	TGTGCCAGCAGCTTAGCGGAGGCAGTAGATACGCAGTATTTT	CASSLAEAVDTQYF
few	TRBV4-2	TRBD2	TRBJ2-3	TGTGCCAGCAGCCCGGGAGCGGGGGGGCCAAATACGCAGTATTTT	CASSPGAGGPNTQYF
few	TRBV27	-	TRBJ1-6	TGTGCCAGCAGTTTAATGTGGGGTGGGAGCTCCTATAATTCACCCCTCCACTTT	CASSLMWGGSSYNSPLHF
-	TRBV7-8	TRBD1	TRBJ1-2	TGTGCCAGCAGCTTAGCGCGAGGGGGCGTCTATGGCTACACCTTC	CASSLARGGVYGYTF
-	TRBV6-1	TRBD1	TRBJ1-2	TGTGCCAGCAGAGTCACAGGGGACTATGGCTACACCTTC	CASRVTGDYGYTF
-	TRBV29-1	-	TRBJ1-5	TGCAGCGTTGGCGGGGCTAATCAGCCCCAGCATTTT	CSVGGANQPQHF
once	TRBV9	TRBD1	TRBJ2-5	TGTGCCAGCAGCGGACCAGGGGGTTGGGAGACCCAGTACTTC	CASSGPGGWETQYF
-	TRBV18	-	TRBJ2-7	TGTGCCAGCTCACCAACGCGACAGGTAGTAACCTACGAGCAGTACTTC	CASSPTRQVVTYEQYF
-	TRBV7-9	-	TRBJ2-7	TGTGCCAGCAGCAAATCCGGGACGGTTTACGAGCAGTACTTC	CASSKSGTVYEQYF
few	TRBV4-1	-	TRBJ1-2	TGCGCCAGCAGCCACCCCGAGGGACACCAAAGCCGGGGCTATGGCTACACCTTC	CASSHPEGHQSRGYGYTF
-	TRBV4-3	-	TRBJ2-3	TGCGCCAGCAGCCAAGACAGCCCAGGGGTGACAGATACGCAGTATTTT	CASSQDSPGVTDTQYF
-	TRBV6-5	-	TRBJ2-3	TGTGCCAGCAGTTCCCGGCAGACTAGCACAGATACGCAGTATTTT	CASSSRQTSTDTQYF